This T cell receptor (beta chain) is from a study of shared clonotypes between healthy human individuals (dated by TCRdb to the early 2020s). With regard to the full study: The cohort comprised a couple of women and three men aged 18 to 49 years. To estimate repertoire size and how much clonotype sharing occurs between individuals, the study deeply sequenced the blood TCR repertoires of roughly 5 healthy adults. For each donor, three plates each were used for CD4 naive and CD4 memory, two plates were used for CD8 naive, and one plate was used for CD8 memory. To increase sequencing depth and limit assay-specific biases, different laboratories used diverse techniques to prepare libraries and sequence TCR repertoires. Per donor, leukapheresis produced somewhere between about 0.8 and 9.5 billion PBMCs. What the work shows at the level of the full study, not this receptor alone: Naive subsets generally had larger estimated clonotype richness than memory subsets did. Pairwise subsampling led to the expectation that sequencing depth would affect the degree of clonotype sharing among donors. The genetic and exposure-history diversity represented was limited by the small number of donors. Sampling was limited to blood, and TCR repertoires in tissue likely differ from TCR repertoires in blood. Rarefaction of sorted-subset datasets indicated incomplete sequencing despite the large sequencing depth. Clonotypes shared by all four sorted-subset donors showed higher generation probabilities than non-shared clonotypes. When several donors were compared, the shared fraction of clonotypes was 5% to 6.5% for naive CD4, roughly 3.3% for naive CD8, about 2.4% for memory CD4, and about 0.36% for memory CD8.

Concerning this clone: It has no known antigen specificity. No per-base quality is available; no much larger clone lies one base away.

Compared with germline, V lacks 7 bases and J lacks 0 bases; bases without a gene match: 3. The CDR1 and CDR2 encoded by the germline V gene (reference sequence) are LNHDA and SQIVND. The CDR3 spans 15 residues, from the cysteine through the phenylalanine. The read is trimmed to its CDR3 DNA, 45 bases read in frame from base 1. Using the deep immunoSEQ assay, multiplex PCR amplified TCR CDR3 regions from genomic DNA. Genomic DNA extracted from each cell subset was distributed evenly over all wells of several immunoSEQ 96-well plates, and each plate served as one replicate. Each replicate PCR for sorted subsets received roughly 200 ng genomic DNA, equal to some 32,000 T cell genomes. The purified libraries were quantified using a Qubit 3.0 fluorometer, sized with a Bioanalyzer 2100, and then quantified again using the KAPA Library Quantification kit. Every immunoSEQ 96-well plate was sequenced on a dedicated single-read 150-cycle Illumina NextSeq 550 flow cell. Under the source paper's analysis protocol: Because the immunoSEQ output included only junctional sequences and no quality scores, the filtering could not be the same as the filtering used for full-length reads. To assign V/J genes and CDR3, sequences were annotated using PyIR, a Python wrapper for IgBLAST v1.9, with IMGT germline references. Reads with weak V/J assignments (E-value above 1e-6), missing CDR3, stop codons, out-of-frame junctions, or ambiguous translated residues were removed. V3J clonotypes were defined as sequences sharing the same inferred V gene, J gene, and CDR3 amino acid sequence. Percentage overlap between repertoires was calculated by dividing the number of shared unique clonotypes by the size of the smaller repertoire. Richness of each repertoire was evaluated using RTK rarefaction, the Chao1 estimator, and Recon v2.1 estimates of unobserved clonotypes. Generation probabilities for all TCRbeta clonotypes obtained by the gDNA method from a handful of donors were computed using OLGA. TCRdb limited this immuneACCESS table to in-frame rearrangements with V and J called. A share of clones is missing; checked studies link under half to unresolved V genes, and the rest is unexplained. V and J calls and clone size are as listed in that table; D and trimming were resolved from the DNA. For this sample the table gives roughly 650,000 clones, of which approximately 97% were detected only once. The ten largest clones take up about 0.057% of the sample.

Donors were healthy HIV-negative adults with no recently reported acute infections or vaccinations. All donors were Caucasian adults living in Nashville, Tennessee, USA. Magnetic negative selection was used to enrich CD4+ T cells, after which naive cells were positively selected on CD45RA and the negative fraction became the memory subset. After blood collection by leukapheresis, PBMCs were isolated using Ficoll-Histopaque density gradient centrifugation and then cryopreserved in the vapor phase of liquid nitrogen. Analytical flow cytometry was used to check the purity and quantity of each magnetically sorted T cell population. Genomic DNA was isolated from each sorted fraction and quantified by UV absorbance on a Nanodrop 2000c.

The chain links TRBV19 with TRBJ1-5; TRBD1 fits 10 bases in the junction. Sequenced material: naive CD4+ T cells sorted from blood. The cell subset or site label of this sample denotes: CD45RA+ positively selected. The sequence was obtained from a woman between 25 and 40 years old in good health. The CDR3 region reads CASTGTGASNQPQHF. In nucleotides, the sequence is TGTGCCAGTACCGGGACAGGGGCTAGCAATCAGCCCCAGCATTTT.